One sample yielded the 2 T cell receptor beta chains listed below, sequenced in a study of blood T cell repertoires in COVID-19. Assay used: immunoSEQ multiplex PCR; TCRdb lists only in-frame clones, some missing. This table has 150,000 to 200,000 clones, around 86% appearing once. Sequencing input: peripheral blood. These receptor sequences come from a man younger than 35 with acute or convalescent COVID-19.

This chain uses TRBV28 with TRBJ1-2; 12 nucleotides match TRBD1. With 3 bases clipped from V and 8 bases from J, the junction kept 10 bases outside the gene matches. Germline CDR1 and CDR2: MDHEN and SYDVKM. CDR3 size: 16 residues. CDR3 amino acids: CASSFRDRGRSGGYTF. The CDR3 DNA reads TGTGCCAGCAGTTTCCGGGACAGGGGGCGGTCGGGCGGCTACACCTTC.

This chain uses TRBV11-3 with TRBJ1-3, with 10 bases aligning to TRBD1. This CDR3 comprises 16 residues. V lost 1 base and J lost 4; bases outside the gene matches: 4. Germline loops: CDR1 SGHNT, CDR2 YENEEA. The CDR3 DNA reads as TGTGCCAGCAGCTTAGGGGGACAGGGGACCGGAAACACCATATATTTT. Protein product: CASSLGGQGTGNTIYF.